Presented here are 14 T cell receptor beta chains from one specimen sequenced in a study of OX40 agonist ivuxolimab in advanced cancers. Sequenced by immunoSEQ multiplex PCR; TCRdb stores in-frame clones only, minus some. The table has 30,000 to 45,000 clones, about 70% seen once. Sequences were derived from CD4+ or CD8+ T cells sorted from blood, sampled in a trial of the OX40 agonist ivuxolimab. All receptors come from an adult with an advanced solid tumor such as melanoma, head and neck, liver or kidney cancer.

J is TRBJ1-6 and V is TRBV28; no clear D gene. V shed 4 bases and J shed 12 bases, with 22 bases lying between them. From germline, CDR1 is MDHEN and CDR2 SYDVKM. This CDR3 is built from 16 residues. The CDR3, as DNA: TGTGCCAGCAGTTCCCCCCTTGGTTCGAGGGTAGGACCCCTCCACTTT. Amino acids: CASSSPLGSRVGPLHF.

The chain recombines TRBV27 with TRBJ1-1; a possible D gene is TRBD1 (5 bases). V lost 5 bases to trimming and J lost 6 bases, with 16 bases between them. This CDR3 is built from 14 residues. Germline V gives CDR1 MNHEY, CDR2 SMNVEV (reference sequence). This CDR3 reads CASSSRRVSPEAFF. In DNA form, the CDR3 reads TGTGCCAGCAGTAGCCGCAGGGTGAGCCCTGAAGCTTTCTTT.

The rearrangement joins TRBV2 to TRBJ1-6; D is perhaps TRBD1 (6 bases). Germline CDR1 is SNHLY and CDR2 is FYNNEI. This CDR3 contains 17 residues. V was shortened by 5 bases and J by 1 base, with 15 bases between the two germline ends. The CDR3 is CASSPTGSKSYNSPLHF. CDR3 DNA sequence: TGTGCCAGCAGTCCAACAGGGAGCAAATCCTATAATTCACCCCTCCACTTT.

The CDR3, as DNA: TGCGCCAGCAGTCGTACGACAGGGGAAGCGGGCGGGGAGCTGTTTTTT. Amino acid sequence: CASSRTTGEAGGELFF. This chain links TRBV23-1 with TRBJ2-2; 8 bases agree with TRBD1. Being an ORF, TRBV23-1 has a function that is uncertain. The V and J ends lost 4 bases and 7 bases, in that order; junction bases with no gene match: 11. There are 16 residues in the CDR3.

The rearrangement joins TRBV7-6 to TRBJ2-3, with TRBD1 matching 8 bases. The V gene end was trimmed by 5 bases and the J gene end by 4 bases; junction bases not matched to a gene: 11. Germline CDR1 SGHVS, CDR2 FNYEAQ. CDR3 length: 16 residues. Written as DNA, the CDR3 is TGTGCCAGCAGCCTCTGGACAGGGAGACACCCAGATACGCAGTATTTT. Its protein product is CASSLWTGRHPDTQYF.

This sequence joins TRBV30 and TRBJ2-5; TRBD2 aligns across 10 bases. This CDR3 has 14 amino acids. CDR1 and CDR2 from the germline V gene are GTSNPN and SVGIG (reference sequence). V lost 3 bases and J lost 7; bases outside the gene matches: 8. The CDR3 nucleotides are TGTGCCTGGAGGTCTGAACTAGCGGGGAGGACCCAGTACTTC. Protein: CAWRSELAGRTQYF. Full variable domain (remainder filled in from reference TRBV30 and TRBJ2-5): SQTIHQWPATLVQPVGSPLSLECTVEGTSNPNLYWYRQAAGRGLQLLFYSVGIGQISSEVPQNLSASRPQDRQFILSSKKLLLSDSGFYLCAWRSELAGRTQYFGPGTRLLVL.

The count of this clone is one. The V call is TRBV4-2, the J call TRBJ2-5; D remains unclear. The V and J ends lost 0 bases and 5 bases respectively, with 7 bases between them. CDR1 is LGHNA, CDR2 YNFKEQ, per germline. The CDR3 sequence is 13 residues long. The CDR3 nucleotides read TGTGCCAGCAGCCAAGAAGTCGCCGAGACCCAGTACTTC. As protein: CASSQEVAETQYF.

The rearrangement joins TRBV5-8 to TRBJ2-7; 8 nucleotides line up with TRBD2. Germline CDR1 reads SGHTS; CDR2 reads YDEGEE. The CDR3 contains 14 residues. V lost 4 bases to trimming and J lost 7 bases; unmatched junction nucleotides: 10. CDR3 nucleotides: TGTGCCAGCAGCCGGCTCGCGGGGGGTACAGAGCAGTACTTC. Amino acid sequence: CASSRLAGGTEQYF.

This clone was counted a single time. This rearrangement joins TRBV2 to TRBJ2-5; D may match TRBD1 or TRBD2 (5 bases each). V was cut by 2 bases and J by 5 bases, with 12 bases left in between. The CDR3 consists of 14 residues. Germline assignment: CDR1 SNHLY and CDR2 FYNNEI. The CDR3 sequence is CASSELLGTETQYF. As DNA, the CDR3 is TGTGCCAGCAGTGAACTACTTGGGACGGAGACCCAGTACTTC.

The chain recombines TRBV4-2 with TRBJ2-7; 11 positions match TRBD2. The germline V gene encodes CDR1 LGHNA and CDR2 YNFKEQ. Losses at the gene ends were 2 bases for V and 6 bases for J; bases not matched to a gene: 9. There are 16 residues in the CDR3. CDR3 nucleotides: TGTGCCAGCAGCCAACACTCAACTAGCGGGGGAGGCGAGCAGTACTTC. Protein sequence: CASSQHSTSGGGEQYF.

The chain is built from TRBV7-2 and TRBJ2-2; D could derive from TRBD1 or TRBD2 (5 bases each). V lost 2 bases, J lost 2 bases, and 15 bases lay in between. The CDR3 totals 17 residues. Germline V gene sequence: CDR1 SGHTA, CDR2 FQGNSA. The CDR3 loop reads CASSLRPSGTNTGELFF. In nucleotides, the CDR3 is TGTGCCAGCAGCTTAAGGCCCTCCGGGACCAACACCGGGGAGCTGTTTTTT.

This clone came up a few times. The J gene is TRBJ1-2, the V gene TRBV27; TRBD1 matches 8 bases. Trimming at V came to 5 bases and at J to 3 bases, leaving 5 bases not matched to a gene. The CDR3 is 14 amino acids. Germline V gene lookup returns CDR1 MNHEY and CDR2 SMNVEV (reference sequence). Here the CDR3 DNA reads TGTGCCAGCAGTACACAGGGGGGCTACTATGGCTACACCTTC. It codes for CASSTQGGYYGYTF.

This clone was counted between two and nine times. J is TRBJ1-5 and V is TRBV5-6; 10 bases line up with TRBD1. The J segment lost 1 base and the V segment lost 2 bases, leaving 12 bases of the junction unmatched. Germline loops: CDR1 SGHDT, CDR2 YYEEEE. The CDR3 loop spans 19 amino acids. CDR3 sequence: CASSFRTGGGRGSNQPQHF. The CDR3 DNA sequence: TGTGCCAGCAGCTTCAGGACAGGGGGAGGGAGGGGAAGCAATCAGCCCCAGCATTTT.

This sequence joins TRBV18 and TRBJ2-2, with unresolved D. V was shortened by 6 bases and J by 6 bases, with 11 bases between the two germline ends. Per the germline V gene, CDR1 is KGHSH and CDR2 is LQKENI. This CDR3 spans 13 amino acids. CDR3 sequence reads: CASSPLTAGELFF. The CDR3 DNA follows: TGTGCCAGCTCCCCCCTCACGGCCGGGGAGCTGTTTTTT.